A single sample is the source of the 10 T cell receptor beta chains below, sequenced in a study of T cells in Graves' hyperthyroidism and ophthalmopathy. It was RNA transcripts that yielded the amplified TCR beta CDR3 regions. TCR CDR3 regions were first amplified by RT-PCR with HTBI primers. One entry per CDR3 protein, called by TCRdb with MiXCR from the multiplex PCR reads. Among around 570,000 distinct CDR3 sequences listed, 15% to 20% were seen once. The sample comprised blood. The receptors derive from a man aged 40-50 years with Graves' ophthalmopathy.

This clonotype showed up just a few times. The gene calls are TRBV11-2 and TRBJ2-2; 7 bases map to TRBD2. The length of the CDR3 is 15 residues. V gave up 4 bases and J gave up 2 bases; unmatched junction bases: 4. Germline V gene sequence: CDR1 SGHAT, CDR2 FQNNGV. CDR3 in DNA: TGTGCCAGCAGCTCAGCGGGAATAAACACCGGGGAGCTGTTTTTT. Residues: CASSSAGINTGELFF.

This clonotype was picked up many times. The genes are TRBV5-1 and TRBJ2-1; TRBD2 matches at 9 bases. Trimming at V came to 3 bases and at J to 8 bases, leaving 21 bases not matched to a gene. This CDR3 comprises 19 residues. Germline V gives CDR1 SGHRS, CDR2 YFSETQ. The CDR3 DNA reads TGCGCCAGCAGCTCCCGCGGGTCGGCGGGGGGGCAAATAATCCATGAGCAGTTCTTC. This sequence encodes CASSSRGSAGGQIIHEQFF.

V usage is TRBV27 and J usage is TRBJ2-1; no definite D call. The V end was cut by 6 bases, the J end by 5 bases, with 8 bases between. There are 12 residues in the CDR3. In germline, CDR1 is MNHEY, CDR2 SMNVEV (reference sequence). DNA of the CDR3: TGTGCCAGCAGCGCCTCACACAATGAGCAGTTCTTC. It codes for CASSASHNEQFF.

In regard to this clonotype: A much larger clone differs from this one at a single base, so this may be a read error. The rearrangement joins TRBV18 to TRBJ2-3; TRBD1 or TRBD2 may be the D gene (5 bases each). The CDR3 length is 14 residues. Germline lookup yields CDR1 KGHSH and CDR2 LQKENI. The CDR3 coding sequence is TGTGCCTGCTCACCAACGAGGGGATCAGATACGCAGTATTTT. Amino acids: CACSPTRGSDTQYF.

The CDR3 DNA sequence: TGTGCCAGCAGCTTTGGGGGTAACAATCAGCCCCAGCATTTT. Translating gives CASSFGGNNQPQHF. This chain joins TRBV5-6 and TRBJ1-5; tentative D call: TRBD1 (5 bases). Germline V gene sequence: CDR1 SGHDT, CDR2 YYEEEE. The CDR3 consists of 14 residues. Trimming removed 2 bases at V and 3 bases at J, with 9 bases between.

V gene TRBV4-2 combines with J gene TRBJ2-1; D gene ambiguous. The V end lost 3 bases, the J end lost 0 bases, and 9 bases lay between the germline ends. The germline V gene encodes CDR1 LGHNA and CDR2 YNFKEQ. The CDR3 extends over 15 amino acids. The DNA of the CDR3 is TGTGCCAGCAGCCACTATAGCCGCTCCTACAATGAGCAGTTCTTC. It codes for CASSHYSRSYNEQFF.

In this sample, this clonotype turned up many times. CDR3 loop: CASSLEYGGTGRGAFF. The CDR3 DNA reads as TGTGCCAGCAGCTTAGAATATGGTGGGACAGGGAGGGGAGCTTTCTTT. The chain employs TRBV7-8 and TRBJ1-1; 9 nucleotides align to TRBD1. Germline values: CDR1 SGHVS, CDR2 FQNEAQ. The CDR3 totals 16 residues. Trimming took 1 base from V and 10 from J; bases not matched to a gene: 13.

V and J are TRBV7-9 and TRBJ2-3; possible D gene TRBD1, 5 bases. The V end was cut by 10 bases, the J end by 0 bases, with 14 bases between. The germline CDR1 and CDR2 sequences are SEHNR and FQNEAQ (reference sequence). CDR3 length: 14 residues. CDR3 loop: CATRQGLSTDTQYF. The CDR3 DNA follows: TGTGCCACCCGGCAGGGCCTGAGCACAGATACGCAGTATTTT.

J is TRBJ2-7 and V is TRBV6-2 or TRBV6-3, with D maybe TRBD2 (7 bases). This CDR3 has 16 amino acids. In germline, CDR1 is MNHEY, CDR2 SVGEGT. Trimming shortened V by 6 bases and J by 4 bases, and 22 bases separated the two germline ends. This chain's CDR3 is CASRSEGGPREYEQYF. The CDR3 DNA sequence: TGTGCCAGCAGATCGGAGGGGGGGCCACGAGAGTACGAGCAGTACTTC.

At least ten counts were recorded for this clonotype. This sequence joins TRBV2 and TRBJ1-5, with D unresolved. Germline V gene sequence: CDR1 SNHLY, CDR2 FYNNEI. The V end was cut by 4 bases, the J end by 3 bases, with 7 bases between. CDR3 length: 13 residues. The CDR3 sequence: CASSGSYNQPQHF. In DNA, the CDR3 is TGTGCCAGCAGTGGGAGTTACAATCAGCCCCAGCATTTT.